These 30 T cell receptor beta chains were sequenced from one sample in a study of regulatory T cells in long-lasting Graves disease. Relying on iRepertoire HTBI primers and Arm-PCR of CDR3 regions, the team built TCR beta libraries. Via MiXCR, TCRdb re-called the multiplex PCR reads, giving one row per CDR3 protein. The sample lists roughly 500,000 distinct CDR3 sequences; 13% were seen once. As to time point: newly diagnosed GD, antithyroid drugs for less than 3 months. Extracted RNA from PBMCs served as the source of the TCR library. These records were also assigned to another study, of T cells in Graves' hyperthyroidism and ophthalmopathy.

The sample consisted of peripheral blood mononuclear cells (PBMCs), taken at new diagnosis, from a patient treated with antithyroid drugs. These receptor sequences come from a young man with Graves disease.

This clonotype has a count of ten or more. This chain uses TRBV18 with TRBJ2-1; D is uncertain. Trimming shortened V by 1 base and J by 6 bases, and 10 bases separated the two germline ends. This CDR3 is built from 14 residues. From germline, CDR1 is KGHSH and CDR2 LQKENI. The CDR3 sequence is CASSPRILGNEQFF. CDR3 in DNA: TGTGCCAGCTCACCACGGATTCTTGGCAATGAGCAGTTCTTC.

This clonotype was recorded at least ten times. The rearrangement joins TRBV7-3 to TRBJ2-1; possibly TRBD1 or TRBD2 for D (5 bases each). The CDR3 loop spans 17 amino acids. The ends were cut back, 5 bases at V and 10 bases at J, with 27 bases in the middle. Germline CDR1 is SGHTA and CDR2 is FQGTGA. This chain's CDR3 is CASSPKPPGRQAVEQFF. CDR3 DNA sequence: TGTGCCAGCAGCCCAAAGCCCCCGGGACGCCAAGCGGTCGAGCAGTTCTTC.

Ten or more counts support this clonotype. The CDR3 nucleotides read TGCGCCAGCGGGACTAGCGGGAACAATGAGCAGTTCTTC. Translation gives CASGTSGNNEQFF. This chain uses TRBV5-1 with TRBJ2-1; 13 nucleotides align to TRBD2. Unmatched junction bases numbered 0, after V lost 7 bases and J lost 5 bases. The CDR3 consists of 13 residues. Germline CDR1 reads SGHRS; CDR2 reads YFSETQ.

This rearrangement joins TRBV27 to TRBJ2-7; D may correspond to TRBD1 or TRBD2 (5 bases each). V dropped 5 bases and J dropped 1 base, with 15 bases sitting between them. The germline V gene encodes CDR1 MNHEY and CDR2 SMNVEV (reference sequence). The CDR3 extends over 15 amino acids. In nucleotides, the CDR3 is TGTGCCAGCAGTGCGGGCAGGACAAGATCCTACGAGCAGTACTTC. Protein sequence: CASSAGRTRSYEQYF.

The sample holds a few counts of this clonotype. A read error is possible here, since a much larger clone lies one base away. V usage is TRBV4-2 and J usage is TRBJ1-1; no definite D call. The ends were cut back, 0 bases at V and 2 bases at J, with 10 bases in the middle. CDR3 size: 15 residues. Germline V gene lookup returns CDR1 LGHNA and CDR2 YNFKEQ. The CDR3 reads CASSQDWRGNTEAFF. CDR3 coding DNA: TGTGCCAGCAGCCAAGATTGGAGAGGTAACACTGAAGCTTTCTTT.

This clonotype has ten or more counts. The gene calls are TRBV13 and TRBJ2-2; the match to TRBD2 covers 9 bases. The CDR3 runs 14 residues. The V gene's germline CDR1 is PRHDT and CDR2 FYEKMQ (reference sequence). The J segment lost 6 bases and the V segment lost 5 bases, leaving 4 bases of the junction unmatched. CDR3 sequence: CASSESGRSGELFF. In DNA, the CDR3 is TGTGCCAGCAGCGAAAGCGGGAGGTCCGGGGAGCTGTTTTTT.

This clonotype was counted at least ten times. CDR3 coding DNA: TGTGCCAGCAGCCTTGCCGGTGAATCCCCAGATACGCAGTATTTT. Protein product: CASSLAGESPDTQYF. The J gene is TRBJ2-3, the V gene TRBV3-1; D unresolved. From germline, CDR1 is LGHDT and CDR2 YNNKEL (reference sequence). V lost 4 bases, J lost 4 bases, and 15 bases lay in between. The CDR3 has 15 amino acids.

This clonotype has only a few counts. This chain links TRBV19 with TRBJ1-5; no definite D call. Germline V CDR1 and CDR2: LNHDA, SQIVND (reference sequence). Trimming removed 4 bases from V and 7 bases from J, with 14 bases in between. This CDR3 has 14 residues. Written as DNA, the CDR3 is TGTGCCAGTAGTAACGGGCCCGAAGGGCAGCCCCAGCATTTT. Translated: CASSNGPEGQPQHF.

This clonotype was counted only a few times. This may arise from a read error, as a much more abundant clone is one base away. The rearrangement joins TRBV27 to TRBJ2-5; D is ambiguous. The CDR3 has 12 amino acids. V was cut by 6 bases and J by 4 bases, with 9 bases left in between. Per germline, CDR1 MNHEY and CDR2 SMNVEV (reference sequence). The DNA of the CDR3 is TGTGCCAGCAGCCGACATGGAGAGACCCAGTACTTC. This encodes CASSRHGETQYF.

This clonotype has only a few counts. The rearrangement links TRBV28 to TRBJ1-2; D ambiguous. CDR3 size: 15 residues. Trimming removed 5 bases at V and 7 bases at J, with 20 bases between. CDR1 and CDR2 (germline): MDHEN, SYDVKM. The CDR3 region is CASSPSPRLAAGYTF. The DNA for the CDR3 is TGTGCCAGCAGTCCGTCCCCGCGACTGGCGGCTGGCTACACCTTC.

The chain employs TRBV24-1 and TRBJ2-7; 7 positions agree with TRBD2. Unmatched junction bases numbered 3, after V lost 2 bases and J lost 0 bases. CDR3 size: 15 residues. Germline V CDR1 and CDR2: KGHDR, SFDVKD. The CDR3 bases are TGTGCCACCAGTGATTCGGGGGGTCCCTCCTACGAGCAGTACTTC. Translated: CATSDSGGPSYEQYF.

At least ten counts were recorded for this clonotype. The chain carries TRBV2 and TRBJ1-1; 7 nucleotides align to TRBD1. CDR1 is SNHLY and CDR2 is FYNNEI in the germline V gene. The ends lost 9 bases at V and 4 bases at J; junction bases unmatched: 5. The CDR3 totals 12 residues. The CDR3 coding sequence is TGTGCCAGTAACAGGGGATCCACTGAAGCTTTCTTT. It yields the protein CASNRGSTEAFF.

This clonotype has a handful of counts. CDR3 sequence: CASSPGLAGGPKGENEQFF. The DNA for the CDR3 is TGTGCCAGCAGCCCGGGACTAGCGGGAGGGCCTAAGGGAGAGAATGAGCAGTTCTTC. This chain uses TRBV3-1 with TRBJ2-1; TRBD2 aligns across 16 bases. Germline V lookup: CDR1 LGHDT, CDR2 YNNKEL (reference sequence). The CDR3 has 19 residues. Trimming took 4 bases from V and 7 from J; bases not matched to a gene: 13.

In its sample, this clonotype was seen many times. This chain uses TRBV12-3 or TRBV12-4 with TRBJ1-5, with D tentatively TRBD1 (6 bases). The CDR3 is 16 amino acids. V was trimmed by 7 bases and J by 7 bases, leaving 23 bases between them. CDR3 DNA sequence: TGTGCCAGCACTTTCTGGGGCAGGGGATGGGGGCAGCCCCAGCATTTT. Its translation is CASTFWGRGWGQPQHF.

The table lists this clonotype with many counts. The chain recombines TRBV6-2 or TRBV6-3 with TRBJ2-1, with 7 bases aligning to TRBD2. Germline CDR1 and CDR2: MNHEY and SVGEGT. Trimming removed 2 bases from V and 13 bases from J; junction bases left unmatched: 8. The length of the CDR3 is 13 residues. CDR3 amino acids: CASSYGRLAPQFF. The CDR3 bases are TGTGCCAGCAGTTACGGAAGACTAGCTCCTCAGTTCTTC.

At least ten counts were recorded for this clonotype. The chain uses TRBV30 and TRBJ1-2, with D unclear. This CDR3 contains 13 residues. V lost 6 bases to trimming and J lost 5 bases, with 16 bases between them. Germline loops: CDR1 GTSNPN, CDR2 SVGIG (reference sequence). The CDR3 nucleotides are TGTGCCTGTTCGACGGAGGATGGGTATGGCTACACCTTC. This gives the protein CACSTEDGYGYTF.

The CDR3 is CSALQTNTEAFF. For the CDR3, the DNA is TGCAGTGCTCTCCAAACGAACACTGAAGCTTTCTTT. V is TRBV20-1 and J is TRBJ1-1, with D hard to call. Deletions cut 5 bases from V and 1 base from J, with 8 bases between. CDR3 size: 12 residues. In germline, CDR1 is DFQATT, CDR2 SNEGSKA (reference sequence).

This clonotype has ten or more counts. The junction does not match germline at one end; this may be a read error. This chain connects TRBV5-1 to TRBJ2-5, with D possibly being TRBD1 or TRBD2 (5 bases each). Germline V gene lookup returns CDR1 SGHRS and CDR2 YFSETQ. The CDR3 is 13 residues long. CDR3 nucleotides: TGCGCCAGCAGCTCAGGGATCGGGGAGAGCCAGTACTTC. It is translated as CASSSGIGESQYF.

This clonotype has ten or more counts. V usage is TRBV5-1 and J usage is TRBJ2-3, with D hard to call. In germline, CDR1 is SGHRS, CDR2 YFSETQ. The germline V and J ends were trimmed by 2 bases and 2 bases, with 12 bases remaining between them. The CDR3 is 15 amino acids. DNA for the CDR3: TGCGCCAGCAGCTTAGGTGCGGACCCCACAGATACGCAGTATTTT. It specifies CASSLGADPTDTQYF. Full variable domain (outside the CDR3, taken from reference TRBV5-1 and TRBJ2-3): KAGVTQTPRYLIKTRGQQVTLSCSPISGHRSVSWYQQTPGQGLQFLFEYFSETQRNKGNFPGRFSGRQFSNSRSEMNVSTLELGDSALYLCASSLGADPTDTQYFGPGTRLTVL.

At least ten counts were recorded for this clonotype. The chain is built from TRBV12-3 or TRBV12-4 and TRBJ1-4, with D possibly being TRBD1 (5 bases). The CDR3 covers 13 residues. V gave up 5 bases and J gave up 5 bases, with 9 bases separating them. CDR3 sequence: CASSEGPNEKLFF. CDR3 bases: TGTGCCAGCAGTGAGGGGCCCAATGAAAAACTGTTTTTT.

J is TRBJ2-3 and V is TRBV27; TRBD2 matches at 9 bases. The J call is in doubt because the DNA end fits TRBJ2-5 better. Germline V lookup: CDR1 MNHEY, CDR2 SMNVEV (reference sequence). The CDR3 loop spans 14 amino acids. Written as DNA, the CDR3 is TGTGCCAGCAGTTTAAGGACTAGCGCAGAGACCCAGTACTTC. The encoded protein is CASSLRTSAETQYF.

The table lists this clonotype with a few counts. The genes are TRBV18 and TRBJ1-5; TRBD1 aligns across 7 bases. This CDR3 is built from 14 residues. After removal of 5 bases from V and 3 bases from J, the junction contained 4 bases not matched to a gene. CDR1 and CDR2 (germline): KGHSH, LQKENI. As DNA, the CDR3 is TGTGCCAGCTCATCGACAGGGAACAATCAGCCCCAGCATTTT. This codes for CASSSTGNNQPQHF. Filled out from reference TRBV18 and TRBJ1-5, the complete variable domain reads NAGVMQNPRHLVRRRGQEARLRCSPMKGHSHVYWYRQLPEEGLKFMVYLQKENIIDESGMPKERFSAEFPKEGPSILRIQQVVRGDSAAYFCASSSTGNNQPQHFGDGTRLSIL.

The rearrangement links TRBV14 to TRBJ2-1, with D hard to call. The CDR3 is made up of 13 amino acids. Trimming shortened V by 0 bases and J by 10 bases, and 10 bases separated the two germline ends. Germline values: CDR1 SGHDN, CDR2 FVKESK. CDR3 sequence (DNA): TGTGCCAGCAGCCAAGATTGGCGGTCCGAGCAGTTCTTC. Its translation is CASSQDWRSEQFF.

Notes on this clonotype: A much larger clone lies a single base off, so this may be a read error. CDR3 coding DNA: TGTGCCAGCAGTTCCGAGGGAGGGATCACTGAAGCTTTCTTT. It specifies CASSSEGGITEAFF. V and J are TRBV28 and TRBJ1-1; no clear D gene. Germline V lookup: CDR1 MDHEN, CDR2 SYDVKM. The CDR3 spans 14 residues. Trimming removed 4 bases at V and 4 bases at J, with 13 bases between.

The chain recombines TRBV6-2 or TRBV6-3 with TRBJ2-1; perhaps TRBD1 as D (6 bases). Germline V gives CDR1 MNHEY, CDR2 SVGEGT. Trimming stripped 4 bases from V and 10 bases from J, with 14 bases between. The CDR3 has 13 amino acids. The CDR3 loop reads CASSSQGPGEQFF. The CDR3, as DNA: TGTGCCAGCAGTTCACAGGGTCCGGGAGAGCAGTTCTTC.

J is TRBJ1-4 and V is TRBV29-1; TRBD1 might be the D (5 bases). V dropped 5 bases and J dropped 5 bases, with 12 bases sitting between them. The CDR3 sequence is 13 residues long. CDR1 is SQVTM, CDR2 ANQGSEA, per germline. The CDR3 DNA follows: TGCAGCGTTTTTGGGCAGGGCAATGAAAAACTGTTTTTT. This sequence encodes CSVFGQGNEKLFF. Variable domain in full (rest from reference TRBV29-1 and TRBJ1-4): SAVISQKPSRDICQRGTSLTIQCQVDSQVTMMFWYRQQPGQSLTLIATANQGSEATYESGFVIDKFPISRPNLTFSTLTVSNMSPEDSSIYLCSVFGQGNEKLFFGSGTQLSVL.

This clonotype was seen at least ten times. The V call is TRBV20-1, the J call TRBJ2-7, with 10 bases matching TRBD1. The V and J ends lost 4 bases and 4 bases, in that order; junction bases with no gene match: 7. This CDR3 contains 14 residues. Per germline, CDR1 DFQATT and CDR2 SNEGSKA (reference sequence). The CDR3 bases are TGCAGTGCTACCGGACAGGGGGTGAGATACGAGCAGTACTTC. Translating it yields CSATGQGVRYEQYF.

This chain connects TRBV20-1 to TRBJ1-5, with 8 nucleotides matching TRBD1. This CDR3 is 15 amino acids long. V was clipped by 5 bases and J by 4 bases; unmatched bases: 10. The germline V gene encodes CDR1 DFQATT and CDR2 SNEGSKA (reference sequence). The CDR3 DNA sequence: TGCAGTGCTCGCAACCCTCGGACAGGGAATCAGCCCCAGCATTTT. Its translation is CSARNPRTGNQPQHF.

This clonotype was seen repeatedly, ten times or more. CDR3 amino acids: CAVVPGTARRGTDTQYF. CDR3 coding DNA: TGTGCTGTAGTCCCGGGGACAGCCAGGAGGGGCACAGATACGCAGTATTTT. The chain couples TRBV12-5 to TRBJ2-3, with a tentative D call TRBD1 (7 bases). The CDR3 contains 17 residues. CDR1 and CDR2 from the germline V gene are LGHNT and FRNRAP. V lost 11 bases to trimming and J lost 1 base, with 25 bases between them.

This clonotype was counted between two and nine times. The chain joins TRBV27 to TRBJ2-7; the D is unclear. The length of the CDR3 is 14 residues. Trimming removed 5 bases at V and 0 bases at J, with 11 bases between. Germline CDR1 reads MNHEY; CDR2 reads SMNVEV (reference sequence). The CDR3 reads CASSPRSRSYEQYF. The DNA for the CDR3 is TGTGCCAGCAGTCCCCGGTCCCGCTCCTACGAGCAGTACTTC.